One sample yielded the 30 T cell receptor beta chains listed below, sequenced in a study of technical replicates of blood from a few donors. The table came from immunoSEQ multiplex PCR; TCRdb's copy has only in-frame clones and leaves some out. The sample includes 66,000 or so clones, 97% of them seen just once. The specimen was T cells isolated from PBMCs. The receptors shown here come from a human donor in good health.

This rearrangement joins TRBV7-8 to TRBJ1-1; D call uncertain. This CDR3 contains 12 residues. V gave up 3 bases and J gave up 4 bases, with 6 bases separating them. In germline, CDR1 is SGHVS, CDR2 FQNEAQ. CDR3 sequence: CASSLGSTEAFF. Here the CDR3 DNA reads TGTGCCAGCAGCTTGGGGAGCACTGAAGCTTTCTTT.

The rearrangement links TRBV5-4 to TRBJ1-2; D call uncertain. Germline V CDR1 and CDR2: SGHNT, YYREEE (reference sequence). The CDR3 is made up of 16 amino acids. V lost 4 bases and J 2 bases, leaving 18 bases between the germline ends. The CDR3 DNA sequence: TGTGCCAGCAGCCTGCCTTTGGGCGTTAAAAACTATGGCTACACCTTC. Encoded protein: CASSLPLGVKNYGYTF.

This sequence joins TRBV19 and TRBJ2-7; TRBD1 aligns across 8 bases. Germline V gene data show CDR1 as LNHDA and CDR2 as SQIVND (reference sequence). This CDR3 spans 15 amino acids. V was clipped by 5 bases and J by 2 bases; unmatched bases: 8. The chain's CDR3 is CASSPADRVAYEQYF. CDR3 coding DNA: TGTGCCAGTAGTCCCGCGGACAGGGTTGCCTACGAGCAGTACTTC.

The rearrangement uses TRBV29-1 and TRBJ2-5, with D tentatively TRBD1 (6 bases). Germline loops: CDR1 SQVTM, CDR2 ANQGSEA. V was pared by 2 bases and J by 2 bases, with 15 bases between. The CDR3 spans 15 residues. The CDR3 DNA is TGCAGCGTTGAAAGGCACAGGGATCCTCAAGAGACCCAGTACTTC. Translated: CSVERHRDPQETQYF.

The J gene is TRBJ2-2, the V gene TRBV6-1; tentatively, D is TRBD2 (5 bases). V was cut by 3 bases and J by 3 bases, with 14 bases left in between. Germline assignment: CDR1 MNHNS and CDR2 SASEGT. The CDR3 sequence is 16 residues long. CDR3 coding DNA: TGTGCCAGCAGTGATCTCGGGGTCGGGGACACCGGGGAGCTGTTTTTT. Encoded protein: CASSDLGVGDTGELFF.

The chain is built from TRBV2 and TRBJ1-2; possibly TRBD1 for D (5 bases). V shed 6 bases and J shed 7 bases, with 18 bases lying between them. Germline lookup yields CDR1 SNHLY and CDR2 FYNNEI. CDR3 length: 14 amino acids. The DNA for the CDR3 is TGTGCCAGCAGCCAGGACCGGGGGGGTGGTGGCTACACCTTC. This encodes CASSQDRGGGGYTF.

The V and J genes are TRBV6-5 and TRBJ1-6; D might be TRBD1 (5 bases). There are 11 residues in the CDR3. Trimming removed 7 bases from V and 14 bases from J, with 12 bases in between. CDR1 MNHEY and CDR2 SVGAGI come from the germline V gene. The CDR3 spells CASKARGALHF. The DNA of the CDR3 is TGTGCCAGCAAAGCGCGGGGGGCCCTCCACTTT.

The V call is TRBV18, the J call TRBJ2-3; 9 bases agree with TRBD2. The CDR3 is 14 amino acids. V shed 3 bases, J shed 5 bases, and the junction held 3 bases outside the gene matches. Germline CDR1 and CDR2: KGHSH and LQKENI. In nucleotides, the CDR3 is TGTGCCAGCTCACCGGGACTAGCAGGAGATACGCAGTATTTT. Its protein is CASSPGLAGDTQYF.

CDR3 sequence (DNA): TGTGCCAGCAGCTTATTAATGACAGGACCCCACGAGCAGTACTTC. This encodes CASSLLMTGPHEQYF. V gene TRBV7-9 combines with J gene TRBJ2-7, with D possibly TRBD1 on 6 matching bases. Germline CDR1 SEHNR, CDR2 FQNEAQ (reference sequence). V was trimmed by 2 bases and J by 5 bases, leaving 16 bases between them. The CDR3 has 15 amino acids.

The gene calls are TRBV7-8 and TRBJ2-1; TRBD2 aligns across 8 bases. Trimming took 1 base from V and 2 from J; bases not matched to a gene: 7. The CDR3 length is 17 residues. In germline, CDR1 is SGHVS, CDR2 FQNEAQ. The CDR3 here is CASSLGTGTSPYNEQFF. CDR3 bases: TGTGCCAGCAGCTTAGGGACCGGGACTAGTCCCTACAATGAGCAGTTCTTC.

This chain joins TRBV5-1 and TRBJ2-1; TRBD2 agrees at 8 bases. Germline V gene data show CDR1 as SGHRS and CDR2 as YFSETQ. This CDR3 is built from 16 residues. The V gene end was trimmed by 0 bases and the J gene end by 0 bases; junction bases not matched to a gene: 2. Here the CDR3 reads CASSLGGRSSYNEQFF. The DNA for the CDR3 is TGCGCCAGCAGCTTGGGCGGGAGGAGCTCCTACAATGAGCAGTTCTTC.

This clone was picked up one time. V is TRBV6-1 and J is TRBJ1-1; tentatively, D is TRBD1 (5 bases). The V and J ends lost 4 bases and 6 bases respectively, with 18 bases between them. The CDR3 has 15 amino acids. Looked up from germline, CDR1 is MNHNS and CDR2 is SASEGT. CDR3 protein: CASSGLGTAYSEAFF. Written as DNA, the CDR3 is TGTGCCAGCAGTGGACTAGGGACGGCCTACTCTGAAGCTTTCTTT.

This rearrangement joins TRBV7-9 to TRBJ2-5, with 7 positions matching TRBD1. CDR3 length: 15 residues. V was clipped by 2 bases and J by 6 bases; unmatched bases: 9. The germline gives CDR1 SEHNR, CDR2 FQNEAQ (reference sequence). The CDR3 region has the DNA TGTGCCAGCAGCTTACCGAGACAGGGTGTGAAGACCCAGTACTTC. Translated, it gives CASSLPRQGVKTQYF.

The V and J genes are TRBV29-1 and TRBJ1-2; 7 nucleotides line up with TRBD1. CDR3 length equals 13 residues. V was pared by 4 bases and J by 3 bases, with 5 bases of the junction left unmatched. Germline V lookup: CDR1 SQVTM, CDR2 ANQGSEA. This chain's CDR3 is CSVVEGADYGYTF. CDR3 in DNA: TGCAGCGTTGTAGAGGGGGCTGACTATGGCTACACCTTC.

CDR3 bases: TGTGCCAGCAGTAGAGCCGGGGAGCTGTTTTTT. Translating it yields CASSRAGELFF. The gene calls are TRBV6-5 and TRBJ2-2; D gene unclear. CDR1 and CDR2 (germline): MNHEY, SVGAGI. V lost 5 bases and J lost 6, with 4 bases in between. The CDR3 is 11 amino acids.

The V call is TRBV18, the J call TRBJ2-4; tentative D call: TRBD2 (6 bases). The CDR3 is made up of 14 amino acids. The V gene's germline CDR1 is KGHSH and CDR2 LQKENI. Between the trimmed V and J ends, which lost 5 bases and 9 bases, there was a span of 17 bases. The CDR3 here is CASSREVPDGIQYF. The CDR3 bases are TGTGCCAGCTCAAGGGAGGTCCCGGACGGCATTCAGTACTTC.

The V and J genes are TRBV5-1 and TRBJ1-4; D remains unclear. In germline, CDR1 is SGHRS, CDR2 YFSETQ. Trimming took off 0 bases at V and 7 bases at J, with 7 bases between the two ends. This CDR3 region has 13 residues. The CDR3 bases are TGCGCCAGCAGCTTGGGAGCTAGTGAAAAACTGTTTTTT. This gives the protein CASSLGASEKLFF.

The CDR3 DNA follows: TGTGCCAGCAGTTTACTAGCGGGAGGAGGAGGTGAGCAGTTCTTC. Translated, it gives CASSLLAGGGGEQFF. The chain combines TRBV7-9 with TRBJ2-1, with TRBD2 matching 12 bases. Germline V gives CDR1 SEHNR, CDR2 FQNEAQ (reference sequence). CDR3 length equals 15 residues. With 6 bases clipped from V and 9 bases from J, the junction kept 9 bases outside the gene matches.

V is TRBV19 and J is TRBJ1-1; D is possibly TRBD1 (6 bases). Germline CDR1 and CDR2: LNHDA and SQIVND (reference sequence). Trimming cost V 3 bases and J 2 bases, with 7 bases left between them. The CDR3 extends over 13 amino acids. The CDR3 spells CASSMTGNTEAFF. CDR3 nucleotide sequence: TGTGCCAGTAGTATGACAGGAAACACTGAAGCTTTCTTT. Looking up the rest from reference TRBV19 and TRBJ1-1 gives the full variable domain: DGGITQSPKYLFRKEGQNVTLSCEQNLNHDAMYWYRQDPGQGLRLIYYSQIVNDFQKGDIAEGYSVSREKKESFPLTVTSAQKNPTAFYLCASSMTGNTEAFFGQGTRLTVV.

On this clone itself: Since no conserved phenylalanine or tryptophan closes the CDR3, a read error is the likely cause. The DNA is left out, because the CDR3 cannot be placed on it with certainty; the CDR3 is given as TCRdb lists it. The chain is built from TRBV29-1 and TRBJ2-4; TRBD1 reflects the table's D call only, with no check against the DNA. The CDR3 adds up to 11 amino acids, both ends counted. CDR1 is SQVTM and CDR2 is ANQGSEA in the germline V gene. CDR3 sequence reads: CSVSAQGVAFL.

The chain uses TRBV30 and TRBJ1-1, with 7 bases aligning to TRBD1. This CDR3 has 13 residues. Germline V gene lookup returns CDR1 GTSNPN and CDR2 SVGIG (reference sequence). The junction had 10 bases not matched to a gene; V was cut back by 7 bases and J by 5 bases. CDR3 protein: CASRQGVKTEAFF. CDR3 in DNA: TGTGCCTCCAGGCAGGGGGTAAAAACTGAAGCTTTCTTT.

The gene calls are TRBV7-9 and TRBJ1-2; 10 bases line up with TRBD1. CDR3 size: 14 residues. V was pared by 1 base and J by 6 bases, with 2 bases of the junction left unmatched. CDR1 and CDR2 from the germline V gene are SEHNR and FQNEAQ (reference sequence). The CDR3 loop reads CASSLVGTGDGYTF. DNA for the CDR3: TGTGCCAGCAGCTTAGTTGGGACAGGGGATGGCTACACCTTC.

This chain joins TRBV10-3 and TRBJ2-1, with 10 bases matching TRBD1. In germline, CDR1 is ENHRY, CDR2 SYGVKD. The CDR3 sequence is 16 residues long. V was clipped by 6 bases and J by 6 bases; unmatched bases: 11. The CDR3 bases are TGTGCCATCAGGGGAACCGGGACAGGGGACAGCAATGAGCAGTTCTTC. Its translation: CAIRGTGTGDSNEQFF.

The chain employs TRBV14 and TRBJ1-2; weak D call: TRBD1 (5 bases). This CDR3 comprises 11 residues. Germline lookup yields CDR1 SGHDN and CDR2 FVKESK. V was trimmed by 5 bases and J by 8 bases, leaving 9 bases between them. The CDR3 here is CASSSGLGYTF. The CDR3 bases are TGTGCCAGCAGCTCAGGGTTAGGCTACACCTTC.

The chain uses TRBV27 and TRBJ2-1; D possibly corresponds to TRBD2 (5 bases). Germline V gives CDR1 MNHEY, CDR2 SMNVEV (reference sequence). The ends were cut back, 3 bases at V and 8 bases at J, with 5 bases in the middle. This CDR3 contains 11 residues. For the CDR3, the DNA is TGTGCCAGCAGTTTGCGGGATGAGCAGTTCTTC. It specifies CASSLRDEQFF.

This clone appeared a single time. The V call is TRBV9, the J call TRBJ2-3; D might be TRBD2 (5 bases). This CDR3 spans 14 amino acids. CDR1 is SGDLS, CDR2 YYNGEE, per germline. Trimming left V 0 bases short and J 6 bases short, with 11 bases between. The CDR3 DNA reads TGTGCCAGCAGCGTAGCTCAGCGGTTTGATACGCAGTATTTT. Amino acid sequence: CASSVAQRFDTQYF.

The rearrangement links TRBV5-6 to TRBJ2-6, with 10 positions matching TRBD2. The germline V gene has CDR1 SGHDT and CDR2 YYEEEE. Trimming at V came to 1 base and at J to 9 bases, leaving 1 base not matched to a gene. This CDR3 is 14 amino acids long. The chain's CDR3 is CASSLTSGNNVLTF. CDR3 DNA sequence: TGTGCCAGCAGCTTGACTAGCGGGAACAACGTCCTGACTTTC.

The chain has TRBV13 and TRBJ2-1, with a possible D match to TRBD2 (6 bases). The CDR3 loop spans 16 amino acids. The germline V and J ends were trimmed by 5 bases and 6 bases, with 20 bases remaining between them. From germline, CDR1 is PRHDT and CDR2 FYEKMQ (reference sequence). The CDR3, as DNA: TGTGCCAGCAGCGCCCAACCGGGACTCAGAGGCAATGAGCAGTTCTTC. This translates into CASSAQPGLRGNEQFF. Complete variable domain (other parts from reference TRBV13 and TRBJ2-1): AAGVIQSPRHLIKEKRETATLKCYPIPRHDTVYWYQQGPGQDPQFLISFYEKMQSDKGSIPDRFSAQQFSDYHSELNMSSLELGDSALYFCASSAQPGLRGNEQFFGPGTRLTVL.

The genes are TRBV6-6 and TRBJ2-3, with 11 bases identical to TRBD2. The CDR3 totals 15 residues. CDR1 and CDR2 (germline): MNHNY, SVGAGI (reference sequence). V shed 7 bases and J 7 bases; nucleotides not matched to a gene: 10. The CDR3: CASTISGGALNTQYF. In DNA, the CDR3 is TGTGCCAGCACCATTAGCGGGGGGGCCCTTAATACGCAGTATTTT.

The V and J genes are TRBV5-1 and TRBJ2-3; 9 bases are a match to TRBD1. J gave up 5 bases and V 1 base, and 5 bases lay outside the gene matches. The CDR3 contains 15 residues. Germline V gene lookup returns CDR1 SGHRS and CDR2 YFSETQ. The CDR3 region is CASSLNRGQIDTQYF. In DNA form, the CDR3 reads TGCGCCAGCAGCTTGAACAGGGGGCAGATAGATACGCAGTATTTT.